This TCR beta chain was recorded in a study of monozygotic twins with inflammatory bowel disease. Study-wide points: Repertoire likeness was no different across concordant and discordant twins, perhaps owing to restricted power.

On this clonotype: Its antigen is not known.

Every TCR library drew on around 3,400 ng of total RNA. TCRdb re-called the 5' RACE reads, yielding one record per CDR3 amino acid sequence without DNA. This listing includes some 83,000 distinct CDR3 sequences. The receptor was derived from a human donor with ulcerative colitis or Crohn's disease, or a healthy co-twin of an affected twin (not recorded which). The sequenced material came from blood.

CDR3 protein: CSARDGGLPFF. The chain couples TRBV20-1 to TRBJ2-1; lacking DNA, the TRBD1 call made by TCRdb goes unchecked. The CDR3 has 11 residues. Germline V CDR1 and CDR2: DFQATT, SNEGSKA (reference sequence).